This T cell receptor (beta chain) was sequenced during a study of blood T cell repertoires in COVID-19. Study background: Donors in the United States, Italy and Spain gave samples during acute or convalescent COVID-19. Nucleic acid was either cDNA or gDNA, and it came from T cells, B-cell-depleted T cells, or PBMCs.

This CDR3 is 18 amino acids long. Germline CDR1 is GTSNPN and CDR2 is SVGIG (reference sequence). V gave up 1 base and J gave up 0 bases; unmatched junction bases: 14. Per the study methods: From reference gene primer amplification, estimates of nucleated cell counts were derived. Clones were read by immunoSEQ multiplex PCR, and TCRdb kept only the in-frame ones, dropping some. V, J and clone size derive from that table, while D and trimming were established from the DNA sequence. The data contain 150,000 to 200,000 clones, roughly nine tenths of them singletons. The receptor was derived from a human donor in a cohort sampled during active COVID-19. The sample taken for sequencing was peripheral blood. The chain couples TRBV30 to TRBJ1-1; TRBD1 agrees at 7 bases. The CDR3 DNA reads TGTGCCTGGAGTGGACCGATGGTGGGCGGACAGGTGAACACTGAAGCTTTCTTT. Translation gives CAWSGPMVGGQVNTEAFF.